This T cell receptor beta chain was identified in a study of T cell responses to AZD1222 COVID-19 vaccine (dated by TCRdb to 2020 to 2023). Regarding the research as a whole: AZD1222 recipients given second doses at about 4 weeks or at about 12 weeks were pooled, since spike-specific TCR depth and breadth were not found to differ between the two schedules. A total of 233 trial participants underwent TCR sequencing, of whom about 200 received two doses of AZD1222 and roughly 25 received two doses of the MenACWY control vaccine. Trial participants were enrolled by age into subgroups of 18-55, 56-69 and 70-plus years, and approximately 150, 30 and 60 TCR-sequenced participants, respectively, were included in these subgroups. The paper as a whole reports these results and caveats: In the small 56-69-year group, the increase in depth fell short of significance, most likely because of low power. Participants were mostly white British, with more females than males. The authors suggested clonal diversity may have been underestimated. Because no day 14 peak-response samples were available, the repertoires could be characterized only after the peak T cell response. Reportedly, almost half of the unique spike-specific TCRs recognized epitopes lying outside the regions that are mutated in the B.1.351 and B.1.1.7 variants. Spike-specific TCR breadth and depth rose significantly after two AZD1222 doses compared with day 0 and with MenACWY recipients. The vaccine-associated CD4 TCRs covered the entire spike protein, and the dominant responses fell in regions 160-218 and 743-854. Conclusions about previously exposed vaccinees were limited because only six AZD1222 recipients were SARS-CoV-2 seropositive at baseline.

To note about this clone: This clone's antigen is unknown. Base qualities are missing; no much larger clone stands one base away.

The CDR3, from cysteine to phenylalanine, totals 13 residues. The sequence is cut down to CDR3 DNA, 39 bases in frame from base 1. Trimming takes 6 bases from V and 5 bases from J, and the germline ends sit 11 bases apart. According to the germline V gene, CDR1 reads KGHSH and CDR2 reads LQKENI. The CDR3 regions of human TCRbeta chains were analyzed by immunosequencing. The original pipeline was this. Repertoire TCRs were matched against a reference library of SARS-CoV-2-specific TCRs generated with the MIRA antigen-specificity platform. Breadth was defined as the fraction of unique TCRs that were SARS-CoV-2-associated. Depth was defined as the fraction of total T cells that were SARS-CoV-2-associated. Using the MIRA data, each spike-specific TCR was mapped to the spike region that the TCR reacts to and placed in a CD4 or CD8 class. Log10-transformed breadth and depth values were compared by one-way ANOVA with Sidak's multiple comparisons tests. What TCRdb holds here is the immuneACCESS table cut down to in-frame rearrangements. Part of the clones is not present; checked against another copy, under half of the missing clones reflect an unresolved V gene, and the others are unexplained. V and J calls and clone size come straight from that table; D and trimming were deduced from the DNA. Recorded for this sample are about 88,000 clones; roughly 94% of them occurred a single time. The ten most abundant clones make up about 5% of the sample.

What this sample's time point label stands for: baseline before first vaccination. Samples from vaccinated people were obtained from the UK trials COV001 and COV002, which included a single-blind randomized controlled phase 2/3 trial of AZD1222 (ChAdOx1 nCoV-19) in healthy adults. For TCRbeta chain sequencing, PBMC samples from trial participants were taken at day 0 and at day 28 after the second dose. This receptor chain uses TRBV18 and TRBJ2-1; a tentative D call is TRBD1 (6 bases match). Sequenced material: peripheral blood, taken on day 0 of AZD1222 vaccination. The sequence derives from an adult in good health. The CDR3 region: CASSQGPHNEQFF. The DNA sequence follows: TGTGCCAGCTCGCAGGGGCCGCACAATGAGCAGTTCTTC.